Shown below are 21 T cell receptor beta chains from a single sample sequenced in a study of Tregs in tolerant kidney transplant recipients. Profiling relied on immunoSEQ multiplex PCR, and the TCRdb table lists in-frame clones only, not all of them. The sample yields 95,000 to 120,000 clones, 90% seen once. This material consisted of CD4+ T cells from blood, taken before the transplant. These TCRs come from a human donor who received a combined kidney and bone marrow transplant.

This rearrangement joins TRBV9 to TRBJ1-4; maybe TRBD1 (6 bases). CDR1 is SGDLS and CDR2 is YYNGEE in the germline V gene. With 4 bases removed from V and 3 bases from J, the gap between germline ends came to 16 bases. The CDR3 covers 16 residues. The CDR3 sequence: CASSPRAGQSNEKLFF. CDR3 DNA: TGTGCCAGCAGCCCACGGGCCGGACAGTCTAATGAAAAACTGTTTTTT.

J is TRBJ2-1 and V is TRBV11-3, with 11 nucleotides matching TRBD2. The CDR3 extends over 15 amino acids. The J segment lost 2 bases and the V segment lost 3 bases, leaving 0 bases of the junction unmatched. Germline V gene data show CDR1 as SGHNT and CDR2 as YENEEA. The CDR3: CASSFSGRAYNEQFF. The CDR3 DNA reads as TGTGCCAGCAGCTTTAGCGGGAGGGCCTACAATGAGCAGTTCTTC. The complete variable domain, with remaining parts taken from reference TRBV11-3 and TRBJ2-1, reads EAGVVQSPRYKIIEKKQPVAFWCNPISGHNTLYWYLQNLGQGPELLIRYENEEAVDDSQLPKDRFSAERLKGVDSTLKIQPAELGDSAVYLCASSFSGRAYNEQFFGPGTRLTVL.

The chain combines TRBV5-1 with TRBJ2-5, with 16 bases that match TRBD2. J gave up 2 bases and V 7 bases, and 5 bases lay outside the gene matches. This CDR3 is built from 16 residues. CDR1 and CDR2 from the germline V gene are SGHRS and YFSETQ. CDR3 amino acids: CASQGLAGGGQETQYF. The CDR3 nucleotides read TGCGCCAGCCAGGGACTAGCGGGAGGGGGGCAAGAGACCCAGTACTTC.

This clone was seen a few times. The J gene is TRBJ1-6, the V gene TRBV12-5; tentatively, D is TRBD1 (6 bases). Per germline, CDR1 LGHNT and CDR2 FRNRAP. The germline V and J ends were trimmed by 3 bases and 9 bases, with 21 bases remaining between them. This CDR3 spans 17 amino acids. The CDR3 coding sequence is TGTGCTAGTGGTTTAGGGTTTCATGCAGGGGCAAGTTCACCCCTCCACTTT. Protein: CASGLGFHAGASSPLHF.

The chain links TRBV19 to TRBJ2-3, with unresolved D. The germline V gene has CDR1 LNHDA and CDR2 SQIVND (reference sequence). The CDR3 has 14 residues. V gave up 6 bases and J gave up 4 bases, with 14 bases separating them. The CDR3 loop reads CASSHEGRADTQYF. The DNA for the CDR3 is TGTGCCAGTAGCCACGAAGGTCGGGCAGATACGCAGTATTTT.

The chain couples TRBV5-1 to TRBJ2-5, with 7 bases matching TRBD1. V shed 4 bases, J shed 4 bases, and the junction held 10 bases outside the gene matches. The CDR3 is 15 residues long. The germline V gene encodes CDR1 SGHRS and CDR2 YFSETQ. The CDR3 DNA reads as TGCGCCAGCAGCGGTGGACAGGTGGGGTCAGAGACCCAGTACTTC. Amino acids: CASSGGQVGSETQYF. Drawing the rest from reference TRBV5-1 and TRBJ2-5, the complete variable domain is KAGVTQTPRYLIKTRGQQVTLSCSPISGHRSVSWYQQTPGQGLQFLFEYFSETQRNKGNFPGRFSGRQFSNSRSEMNVSTLELGDSALYLCASSGGQVGSETQYFGPGTRLLVL.

This rearrangement joins TRBV10-3 to TRBJ2-1; 13 nucleotides match TRBD2. CDR3 length equals 15 residues. Germline CDR1 and CDR2: ENHRY and SYGVKD. V lost 11 bases to trimming and J lost 1 base; unmatched junction nucleotides: 5. The CDR3 protein is CASKLAGGSYNEQFF. The CDR3 DNA reads as TGTGCCTCAAAACTAGCGGGAGGGTCCTACAATGAGCAGTTCTTC.

V gene TRBV30 combines with J gene TRBJ1-4, with 8 bases identical to TRBD1. The CDR3 runs to 15 residues. Germline assignment: CDR1 GTSNPN and CDR2 SVGIG (reference sequence). The V and J ends lost 3 bases and 4 bases, in that order; junction bases with no gene match: 7. The CDR3 loop is CAWSPGGRNNEKLFF. The CDR3 coding sequence is TGTGCCTGGAGCCCAGGGGGCCGTAATAATGAAAAACTGTTTTTT.

In its sample, this clone was seen a few times. This chain connects TRBV5-1 to TRBJ2-7, with 7 bases fitting TRBD1. CDR1 and CDR2 from the germline V gene are SGHRS and YFSETQ. This CDR3 has 14 residues. J lost 7 bases, V lost 1 base, and 8 bases had no gene match. The CDR3 loop is CASSLWTGRAEQYF. The CDR3 DNA follows: TGCGCCAGCAGCTTGTGGACAGGACGGGCGGAGCAGTACTTC.

In its sample, this clone was seen a few times. V usage is TRBV2 and J usage is TRBJ1-2; perhaps TRBD1 as D (6 bases). The CDR3 is 13 residues long. Germline CDR1 reads SNHLY; CDR2 reads FYNNEI. The ends were cut back, 7 bases at V and 0 bases at J, with 9 bases in the middle. CDR3: CASNRDTNYGYTF. CDR3 bases: TGTGCCAGCAACCGGGACACTAACTATGGCTACACCTTC.

The genes are TRBV5-1 and TRBJ2-3; 8 bases agree with TRBD2. The CDR3 has 17 residues. Germline CDR1 and CDR2: SGHRS and YFSETQ. The V segment lost 3 bases and the J segment 6 bases; nucleotides outside the gene matches: 15. CDR3 in amino acids: CASSSGLASNGMDTQYF. The CDR3 DNA is TGCGCCAGCAGCTCTGGACTAGCTTCAAATGGAATGGATACGCAGTATTTT.

The chain couples TRBV23-1 to TRBJ1-1; D call uncertain. TRBV23-1 is an open reading frame whose function is uncertain. V was cut by 0 bases and J by 0 bases, with 14 bases left in between. The CDR3 is made up of 17 amino acids. CDR3 bases: TGCGCCAGCAGTCAATCGAGGCGAGCGGGAATGAACACTGAAGCTTTCTTT. Translation: CASSQSRRAGMNTEAFF.

The V and J genes are TRBV7-9 and TRBJ2-7; TRBD2 matches at 8 bases. The CDR3 runs 14 residues. V shed 3 bases and J 5 bases; nucleotides not matched to a gene: 6. Looked up from germline, CDR1 is SEHNR and CDR2 is FQNEAQ (reference sequence). The CDR3 DNA is TGTGCCAGCAGCTTTCCGGGACTAGGGAACGAGCAGTACTTC. It yields the protein CASSFPGLGNEQYF.

The chain joins TRBV5-1 to TRBJ2-7; 7 bases line up with TRBD1. V dropped 5 bases and J dropped 0; count of bases not matched to a gene: 8. CDR1 is SGHRS, CDR2 YFSETQ, per germline. This CDR3 comprises 15 residues. CDR3 region: CASRLDRVPSYEQYF. The CDR3 DNA sequence: TGCGCCAGCAGATTAGACAGGGTCCCCTCCTACGAGCAGTACTTC. The complete variable domain, with remaining parts taken from reference TRBV5-1 and TRBJ2-7, reads KAGVTQTPRYLIKTRGQQVTLSCSPISGHRSVSWYQQTPGQGLQFLFEYFSETQRNKGNFPGRFSGRQFSNSRSEMNVSTLELGDSALYLCASRLDRVPSYEQYFGPGTRLTVT.

This clone was picked up a small number of times. The chain joins TRBV11-2 to TRBJ1-4, with D perhaps TRBD1 (6 bases). Deletions cut 5 bases from V and 0 bases from J, with 7 bases between. The germline V gene encodes CDR1 SGHAT and CDR2 FQNNGV. The CDR3 is made up of 14 amino acids. The CDR3 DNA reads TGTGCCAGCAGCCGGACAGCAACTAATGAAAAACTGTTTTTT. It is translated as CASSRTATNEKLFF.

This rearrangement joins TRBV2 to TRBJ1-1, with D possibly TRBD1 on 6 matching bases. V was pared by 6 bases and J by 4 bases, with 15 bases between. CDR1 SNHLY and CDR2 FYNNEI come from the germline V gene. There are 14 residues in the CDR3. CDR3 amino acids: CASRVQGKGTEAFF. CDR3 sequence (DNA): TGTGCCAGCAGGGTACAGGGTAAAGGCACTGAAGCTTTCTTT.

The CDR3 DNA sequence: TGTGCCAGCAGCTTAGGGGGGCGCGGTGAAAAACTGTTTTTT. This codes for CASSLGGRGEKLFF. The chain employs TRBV13 and TRBJ1-4, with a tentative D call TRBD1 (5 bases). The CDR3 runs 14 residues. V was cut by 0 bases and J by 7 bases, with 9 bases left in between. Germline loops: CDR1 PRHDT, CDR2 FYEKMQ (reference sequence).

The chain uses TRBV6-5 and TRBJ1-1, with TRBD1 as a possible D gene (5 bases). Looked up from germline, CDR1 is MNHEY and CDR2 is SVGAGI. The CDR3 runs to 15 residues. The germline V and J ends were trimmed by 4 bases and 4 bases, with 16 bases remaining between them. The CDR3 sequence: CASSSWGLKSTEAFF. The CDR3 DNA reads as TGTGCCAGCAGTTCCTGGGGCCTAAAGTCCACTGAAGCTTTCTTT.

This clone was detected only once. The rearrangement joins TRBV7-2 to TRBJ1-1; 11 bases align to TRBD1. Germline-derived CDR1 and CDR2 are SGHTA and FQGNSA. The CDR3 has 16 residues. V lost 3 bases, J lost 1 base, and 4 bases stayed unmatched. CDR3 sequence reads: CASSFGDRGWNTEAFF. CDR3 nucleotide sequence: TGTGCCAGCAGCTTTGGGGACAGGGGGTGGAACACTGAAGCTTTCTTT. The full variable domain, rest sourced from reference TRBV7-2 and TRBJ1-1, is GAGVSQSPSNKVTEKGKDVELRCDPISGHTALYWYRQSLGQGLEFLIYFQGNSAPDKSGLPSDRFSAERTGGSVSTLTIQRTQQEDSAVYLCASSFGDRGWNTEAFFGQGTRLTVV.

The rearrangement uses TRBV7-6 and TRBJ2-5; perhaps TRBD1 as D (5 bases). V lost 0 bases, J lost 7 bases, and 12 bases lay in between. CDR1 and CDR2 (germline): SGHVS, FNYEAQ. The CDR3 contains 14 residues. CDR3 bases: TGTGCCAGCAGCTTAGCGGGTGGCCAGGGGACCCAGTACTTC. It is translated as CASSLAGGQGTQYF.

The chain is built from TRBV5-4 and TRBJ2-2; TRBD1 might be the D (5 bases). The CDR3 totals 14 residues. V shed 2 bases and J shed 7 bases, with 12 bases lying between them. Germline assignment: CDR1 SGHNT and CDR2 YYREEE (reference sequence). DNA for the CDR3: TGTGCCAGCAGCTTAGAAGGGGATTTCGGGGAGCTGTTTTTT. It encodes CASSLEGDFGELFF.